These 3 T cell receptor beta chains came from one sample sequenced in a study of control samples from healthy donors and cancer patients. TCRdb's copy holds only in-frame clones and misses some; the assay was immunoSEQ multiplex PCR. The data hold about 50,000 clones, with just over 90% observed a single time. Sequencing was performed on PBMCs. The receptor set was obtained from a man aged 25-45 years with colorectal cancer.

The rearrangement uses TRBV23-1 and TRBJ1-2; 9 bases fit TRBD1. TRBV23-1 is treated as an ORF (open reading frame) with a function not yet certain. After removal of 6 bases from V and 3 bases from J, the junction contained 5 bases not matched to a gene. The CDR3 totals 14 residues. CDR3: CASRPGQGYYGYTF. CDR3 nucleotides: TGCGCCAGCAGGCCGGGACAGGGATACTATGGCTACACCTTC.

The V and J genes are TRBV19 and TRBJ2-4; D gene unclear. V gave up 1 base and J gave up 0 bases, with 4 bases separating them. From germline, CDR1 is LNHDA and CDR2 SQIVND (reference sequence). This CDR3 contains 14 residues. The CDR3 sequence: CASSIGLAKNIQYF. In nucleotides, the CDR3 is TGTGCCAGTAGTATAGGACTAGCCAAAAACATTCAGTACTTC.

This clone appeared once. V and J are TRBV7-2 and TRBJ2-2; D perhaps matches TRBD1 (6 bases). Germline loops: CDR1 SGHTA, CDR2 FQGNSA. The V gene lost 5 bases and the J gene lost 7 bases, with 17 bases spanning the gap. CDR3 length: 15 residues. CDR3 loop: CASSTQGLRDGELFF. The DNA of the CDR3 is TGTGCCAGCAGCACCCAGGGGCTGCGTGACGGGGAGCTGTTTTTT.